By its share, the clone carrying this T cell receptor (beta chain) is medium-sized (0.01 to 0.1%). What it binds is unknown. This CDR3 is 18 amino acids long. Trimming at V came to 4 bases and at J to 9 bases, leaving 18 bases not matched to a gene. Germline-derived CDR1 and CDR2 are LGHNA and YSLEER. The data belong to a study of molecular identifiers for immune sequencing clone quantification. Study summary: Naive CD8 RNA (about 20,000 or 100,000 cells) was divided into five aliquots, with four sequenced.

Study conclusions and caveats: Spiked TCR RNA from one Jurkat cell reportedly showed up when mixed among around 1 million naive cells.

Libraries of bulk TCR were made by previously described methods (with listed TCR primers). One entry per CDR3 protein, called by TCRdb with MiXCR from the PCR reads. This table holds 12,000 or so distinct CDR3 sequences, about 18% found once. The specimen was naive CD8+ T cells from blood, with Jurkat cell RNA spiked in. Subset specified: FACS-sorted CD8+CD4-CCR7+CD45RA+ naive T cells. The rearrangement joins TRBV4-3 to TRBJ2-1, with 10 bases that match TRBD2. The receptor's source is a human donor in good health. Some libraries in this study had Jurkat cell RNA spiked in. The CDR3 here is CASSPDEAGGPSVGEQFF. In DNA form, the CDR3 reads TGCGCCAGCAGCCCTGATGAAGCGGGAGGGCCATCAGTTGGTGAGCAGTTCTTC.